The 17 T cell receptor beta chains below were found in one sample sequenced in a study of cytomegalovirus exposure and HLA in healthy donors. Libraries were prepared by immunoSEQ multiplex PCR; TCRdb keeps only in-frame clonotypes and omits some of them. The sample contains 160,000 or so clones, about 82% of which appear only once. Input material: PBMCs. Every receptor here comes from a man aged 25-45 years in good health and CMV-seropositive.

The genes are TRBV6-6 and TRBJ2-7, with a weak D call TRBD1 (6 bases). Germline V gene data show CDR1 as MNHNY and CDR2 as SVGAGI (reference sequence). There are 11 residues in the CDR3. V lost 6 bases and J 7 bases, leaving 10 bases between the germline ends. The CDR3 bases are TGTGCCAGCAGCCCAGGGGTAGAGCAGTACTTC. The encoded protein is CASSPGVEQYF.

The V gene is TRBV6-1, the J gene TRBJ2-3; the D is unclear. The CDR3 contains 14 residues. V lost 4 bases, J lost 2 bases, and 10 bases lay in between. The germline V gene encodes CDR1 MNHNS and CDR2 SASEGT. The CDR3 nucleotides read TGTGCCAGCAGTGGACACAGATTCACAGATACGCAGTATTTT. Translation gives CASSGHRFTDTQYF.

The V call is TRBV5-1, the J call TRBJ2-7; 10 bases are a match to TRBD1. The CDR3 spans 15 residues. Germline V gene lookup returns CDR1 SGHRS and CDR2 YFSETQ. The V segment lost 4 bases and the J segment 1 base; nucleotides outside the gene matches: 5. The CDR3 protein is CASSPGQGSSYEQYF. CDR3 sequence (DNA): TGCGCCAGCAGCCCGGGACAGGGGTCATCCTACGAGCAGTACTTC.

The rearrangement joins TRBV7-2 to TRBJ2-1; D not certain. The CDR3 is made up of 12 amino acids. Trimming took off 1 base at V and 8 bases at J, with 6 bases between the two ends. Germline CDR1 is SGHTA and CDR2 is FQGNSA. CDR3 DNA sequence: TGTGCCAGCAGCTTAGACGGTTATGAGCAGTTCTTC. This codes for CASSLDGYEQFF.

This sequence joins TRBV6-5 and TRBJ1-4, with D possibly TRBD1 on 5 matching bases. The CDR3 sequence is 15 residues long. Germline V gene data show CDR1 as MNHEY and CDR2 as SVGAGI. V dropped 2 bases and J dropped 5 bases, with 12 bases sitting between them. The chain's CDR3 is CASSYGDSRNEKLFF. The CDR3, as DNA: TGTGCCAGCAGTTACGGCGACAGCCGGAATGAAAAACTGTTTTTT.

The chain joins TRBV15 to TRBJ1-4; a weak D match, TRBD1 (6 bases). The germline V gene encodes CDR1 LNHNV and CDR2 YYDKDF (reference sequence). Trimming removed 6 bases from V and 1 base from J, with 12 bases in between. The length of the CDR3 is 15 residues. In DNA form, the CDR3 reads TGTGCCACCAGTGATCAAGGGGGAACTAATGAAAAACTGTTTTTT. Protein sequence: CATSDQGGTNEKLFF.

The rearrangement uses TRBV7-2 and TRBJ1-5; the D is unclear. The CDR3 length is 17 residues. Germline CDR1 reads SGHTA; CDR2 reads FQGNSA. V was cut by 3 bases and J by 4 bases, with 19 bases left in between. The CDR3 region is CASSFSTGVSTNQPQHF. CDR3 bases: TGTGCCAGCAGCTTTTCTACGGGTGTGAGCACAAATCAGCCCCAGCATTTT.

This sequence joins TRBV5-6 and TRBJ1-1, with D perhaps TRBD1 (5 bases). The CDR3 is made up of 13 amino acids. From germline, CDR1 is SGHDT and CDR2 YYEEEE. V lost 3 bases and J lost 0, with 6 bases in between. The CDR3 DNA follows: TGTGCCAGCAGCTCGGACATGAACACTGAAGCTTTCTTT. Translation gives CASSSDMNTEAFF.

V usage is TRBV6-6 and J usage is TRBJ2-7, with a weak D call TRBD2 (5 bases). The CDR3 sequence is 12 residues long. The germline V gene encodes CDR1 MNHNY and CDR2 SVGAGI (reference sequence). The V and J ends lost 4 bases and 6 bases respectively, with 10 bases between them. CDR3 sequence: CASSLAPLEQYF. The CDR3 nucleotides are TGTGCCAGCAGTTTAGCGCCACTCGAGCAGTACTTC.

This sequence joins TRBV5-1 and TRBJ2-7; D remains ambiguous. Trimming took 0 bases from V and 2 from J, leaving 9 bases between them. The CDR3 runs to 14 residues. Looked up from germline, CDR1 is SGHRS and CDR2 is YFSETQ. CDR3 residues: CASSLAPETYEQYF. The CDR3 coding sequence is TGCGCCAGCAGCTTGGCTCCAGAAACCTACGAGCAGTACTTC.

The J gene is TRBJ2-3, the V gene TRBV11-3, with D tentatively TRBD1 (6 bases). CDR3 length: 15 residues. Trimming removed 5 bases from V and 0 bases from J, with 12 bases in between. Germline V gene data show CDR1 as SGHNT and CDR2 as YENEEA. For the CDR3, the DNA is TGTGCCAGCAGCCCAAGACAGGAAAGCACAGATACGCAGTATTTT. It codes for CASSPRQESTDTQYF. The full variable domain, completed using reference TRBV11-3 and TRBJ2-3, is EAGVVQSPRYKIIEKKQPVAFWCNPISGHNTLYWYLQNLGQGPELLIRYENEEAVDDSQLPKDRFSAERLKGVDSTLKIQPAELGDSAVYLCASSPRQESTDTQYFGPGTRLTVL.

This chain connects TRBV7-9 to TRBJ2-5; tentative D call: TRBD2 (5 bases). In germline, CDR1 is SEHNR, CDR2 FQNEAQ (reference sequence). The length of the CDR3 is 14 residues. V lost 2 bases to trimming and J lost 1 base, with 8 bases between them. Written as DNA, the CDR3 is TGTGCCAGCAGCTTAAGGAGGAGCCAAGAGACCCAGTACTTC. Translating it yields CASSLRRSQETQYF.

The V gene is TRBV9, the J gene TRBJ2-7; D is ambiguous. V shed 4 bases and J shed 3 bases, with 11 bases lying between them. The length of the CDR3 is 13 residues. CDR1 and CDR2 (germline): SGDLS, YYNGEE. The CDR3 protein is CASSPPSGYEQYF. The CDR3 nucleotides read TGTGCCAGCAGCCCCCCTTCGGGCTACGAGCAGTACTTC. Full variable domain (remainder filled in from reference TRBV9 and TRBJ2-7): DSGVTQTPKHLITATGQRVTLRCSPRSGDLSVYWYQQSLDQGLQFLIQYYNGEERAKGNILERFSAQQFPDLHSELNLSSLELGDSALYFCASSPPSGYEQYFGPGTRLTVT.

CDR3 nucleotide sequence: TGTGCCAGTAGTAGACGACAGGGGACGGGGAACACTGAAGCTTTCTTT. Translating gives CASSRRQGTGNTEAFF. This rearrangement joins TRBV19 to TRBJ1-1; 8 bases are a match to TRBD1. Germline V CDR1 and CDR2: LNHDA, SQIVND (reference sequence). This CDR3 is built from 16 residues. With 4 bases clipped from V and 1 base from J, the junction kept 8 bases outside the gene matches.

The chain combines TRBV7-2 with TRBJ1-1, with TRBD1 as a possible D gene (5 bases). CDR1 and CDR2 (germline): SGHTA, FQGNSA. V lost 0 bases and J lost 0, with 8 bases in between. CDR3 length: 15 amino acids. CDR3 sequence: CASSLAATVNTEAFF. CDR3 bases: TGTGCCAGCAGCTTAGCGGCGACAGTGAACACTGAAGCTTTCTTT.

The gene calls are TRBV11-2 and TRBJ1-2; possibly TRBD1 for D (5 bases). The CDR3 extends over 13 amino acids. The germline V gene encodes CDR1 SGHAT and CDR2 FQNNGV. V lost 6 bases and J 6 bases, leaving 14 bases between the germline ends. CDR3 sequence: CASRAVAGHGYTF. The CDR3 DNA sequence: TGTGCCAGCAGGGCCGTCGCGGGACATGGCTACACCTTC.

The V call is TRBV11-2, the J call TRBJ2-7; the match to TRBD1 covers 7 bases. In germline, CDR1 is SGHAT, CDR2 FQNNGV. CDR3 size: 16 residues. Trimming removed 5 bases from V and 3 bases from J; junction bases left unmatched: 13. The CDR3 sequence: CASSPDLGQNYYEQYF. CDR3 in DNA: TGTGCCAGCAGCCCCGACCTGGGACAGAATTACTACGAGCAGTACTTC.